These 22 T cell receptor beta chains share one sample of origin, sequenced in a study of cytomegalovirus exposure and HLA in healthy donors. Primers included in the PCR were 60 Vbeta and 13 Jbeta primers. Generated by immunoSEQ multiplex PCR, the TCRdb table keeps only in-frame clones and is missing some. The data show about 120,000 clones, with less than 85% seen just once and about 20% held by the top ten. Sequencing was performed on PBMCs. These receptors all come from a man between 18 and 29 years old in good health and CMV-seropositive.

The CDR3 reads CASSLGQGQGHEQFF. In nucleotides, the CDR3 is TGTGCCAGCAGCTTAGGGCAGGGGCAGGGTCATGAGCAGTTCTTC. The chain recombines TRBV11-3 with TRBJ2-1; perhaps TRBD1 as D (6 bases). Germline V gene data show CDR1 as SGHNT and CDR2 as YENEEA. Trimming took off 1 base at V and 8 bases at J, with 15 bases between the two ends. CDR3 length: 15 amino acids. Looking up the rest from reference TRBV11-3 and TRBJ2-1 gives the full variable domain: EAGVVQSPRYKIIEKKQPVAFWCNPISGHNTLYWYLQNLGQGPELLIRYENEEAVDDSQLPKDRFSAERLKGVDSTLKIQPAELGDSAVYLCASSLGQGQGHEQFFGPGTRLTVL.

This clone was found a few times. The V and J genes are TRBV4-1 and TRBJ2-1; 7 bases agree with TRBD2. CDR3 length: 15 residues. Germline CDR1 is MGHRA and CDR2 is YSYEKL. Trimming at V came to 1 base and at J to 5 bases, leaving 5 bases not matched to a gene. The CDR3 loop is CASSQGSGEDNEQFF. The CDR3 DNA is TGCGCCAGCAGCCAAGGAAGCGGGGAAGACAATGAGCAGTTCTTC.

This chain links TRBV5-6 with TRBJ2-7; 8 nucleotides agree with TRBD1. CDR1 is SGHDT and CDR2 is YYEEEE in the germline V gene. Trimming cost V 2 bases and J 10 bases; bases outside gene matches: 11. The CDR3 covers 14 residues. The CDR3 nucleotides are TGTGCCAGCAGCTTCCCCGGGACAGGAAATGGACAGTACTTC. Translation: CASSFPGTGNGQYF.

J is TRBJ2-3 and V is TRBV7-2; D remains ambiguous. The CDR3 has 14 residues. Trimming removed 10 bases from V and 0 bases from J, with 14 bases in between. CDR1 is SGHTA, CDR2 FQGNSA, per germline. As DNA, the CDR3 is TGTGCCATCCAACCCGCACTAAGCACAGATACGCAGTATTTT. Translating it yields CAIQPALSTDTQYF.

The sample holds a few counts of this clone. The rearrangement links TRBV11-2 to TRBJ2-1; no clear D gene. Germline V lookup: CDR1 SGHAT, CDR2 FQNNGV. The germline V and J ends were trimmed by 4 bases and 8 bases, with 12 bases remaining between them. The CDR3 has 13 amino acids. The CDR3 reads CASSYLGLDEQFF. As DNA, the CDR3 is TGTGCCAGCAGCTATCTGGGCCTGGATGAGCAGTTCTTC. Variable domain in full (rest from reference TRBV11-2 and TRBJ2-1): EAGVAQSPRYKIIEKRQSVAFWCNPISGHATLYWYQQILGQGPKLLIQFQNNGVVDDSQLPKDRFSAERLKGVDSTLKIQPAKLEDSAVYLCASSYLGLDEQFFGPGTRLTVL.

V is TRBV14 and J is TRBJ2-3; 14 bases line up with TRBD2. CDR1 is SGHDN, CDR2 FVKESK, per germline. This CDR3 comprises 18 residues. Trimming cost V 9 bases and J 1 base; bases outside gene matches: 12. The DNA of the CDR3 is TGTGCCAGATGGACTAGCGGGGGGTCCGGGGGGGGCACAGATACGCAGTATTTT. Its protein product is CARWTSGGSGGGTDTQYF. Full variable domain (rest looked up from reference TRBV14 and TRBJ2-3): EAGVTQFPSHSVIEKGQTVTLRCDPISGHDNLYWYRRVMGKEIKFLLHFVKESKQDESGMPNNRFLAERTGGTYSTLKVQPAELEDSGVYFCARWTSGGSGGGTDTQYFGPGTRLTVL.

CDR3 DNA sequence: TGCGCCAGCAGTGAGTCGCCGGACAGGGGAAACACTGAAGCTTTCTTT. It encodes CASSESPDRGNTEAFF. The genes are TRBV10-1 and TRBJ1-1; 9 bases match TRBD1. CDR1 WNHNN and CDR2 SYGVQD come from the germline V gene (reference sequence). The CDR3 has 16 amino acids. Trimming removed 0 bases from V and 2 bases from J; junction bases left unmatched: 4.

The V and J genes are TRBV6-5 and TRBJ2-2; D not certain. The V gene lost 2 bases and the J gene lost 0 bases, with 10 bases spanning the gap. The germline CDR1 and CDR2 sequences are MNHEY and SVGAGI. This CDR3 is 16 amino acids long. CDR3 bases: TGTGCCAGCAGTTACCACAGCTTCGCGAACACCGGGGAGCTGTTTTTT. Translation: CASSYHSFANTGELFF.

This chain joins TRBV7-2 and TRBJ2-7; TRBD2 agrees at 12 bases. The CDR3 totals 15 residues. The junction had 3 bases not matched to a gene; V was cut back by 5 bases and J by 1 base. Germline lookup yields CDR1 SGHTA and CDR2 FQGNSA. The DNA of the CDR3 is TGTGCCAGCAGCCCGACTAGCGGGGGTTCCTACGAGCAGTACTTC. This gives the protein CASSPTSGGSYEQYF.

The CDR3 sequence is CASRRSDGYTF. The DNA for the CDR3 is TGTGCCAGTAGGAGGAGTGATGGCTACACCTTC. V usage is TRBV19 and J usage is TRBJ1-2; no definite D call. Germline CDR1 reads LNHDA; CDR2 reads SQIVND (reference sequence). CDR3 length: 11 amino acids. V lost 6 bases and J lost 6, with 8 bases in between.

This clone was recorded once. The CDR3 protein is CASSPSGGAYNEQFF. CDR3 DNA sequence: TGCGCCAGCAGCCCAAGCGGGGGGGCCTACAATGAGCAGTTCTTC. This chain connects TRBV5-1 to TRBJ2-1, with 10 bases that match TRBD2. Germline-derived CDR1 and CDR2 are SGHRS and YFSETQ. J was trimmed by 2 bases and V by 4 bases; bases with no gene match: 3. The CDR3 consists of 15 residues. Full variable domain (outside the CDR3, taken from reference TRBV5-1 and TRBJ2-1): KAGVTQTPRYLIKTRGQQVTLSCSPISGHRSVSWYQQTPGQGLQFLFEYFSETQRNKGNFPGRFSGRQFSNSRSEMNVSTLELGDSALYLCASSPSGGAYNEQFFGPGTRLTVL.

V is TRBV7-9 and J is TRBJ2-3; 7 bases are a match to TRBD2. Germline CDR1 and CDR2: SEHNR and FQNEAQ (reference sequence). V dropped 5 bases and J dropped 6; count of bases not matched to a gene: 11. The CDR3 consists of 15 residues. The CDR3 coding sequence is TGTGCCAGCAGCCGCGGGGGTAGCCGACTGGATACGCAGTATTTT. Amino acids: CASSRGGSRLDTQYF.

The rearrangement links TRBV7-6 to TRBJ1-6; D not resolved. In germline, CDR1 is SGHVS, CDR2 FNYEAQ. This CDR3 region has 16 residues. The V end was cut by 2 bases, the J end by 5 bases, with 13 bases between. This CDR3 reads CASSLLGGEDNSPLHF. The CDR3 DNA follows: TGTGCCAGCAGCTTACTGGGCGGGGAAGATAATTCACCCCTCCACTTT. The entire variable domain, with the rest obtained from reference TRBV7-6 and TRBJ1-6, is as follows: GAGVSQSPRYKVTKRGQDVALRCDPISGHVSLYWYRQALGQGPEFLTYFNYEAQQDKSGLPNDRFSAERPEGSISTLTIQRTEQRDSAMYRCASSLLGGEDNSPLHFGNGTRLTVT.

The chain uses TRBV7-8 and TRBJ1-5, with no clear D. CDR3 length: 16 amino acids. Germline-derived CDR1 and CDR2 are SGHVS and FQNEAQ. With 1 base removed from V and 0 bases from J, the gap between germline ends came to 10 bases. CDR3 coding DNA: TGTGCCAGCAGCTTAGGGTCGGGGTATAGCAATCAGCCCCAGCATTTT. It codes for CASSLGSGYSNQPQHF. The complete variable domain, with remaining parts taken from reference TRBV7-8 and TRBJ1-5, reads GAGVSQSPRYKVAKRGQDVALRCDPISGHVSLFWYQQALGQGPEFLTYFQNEAQLDKSGLPSDRFFAERPEGSVSTLKIQRTQQEDSAVYLCASSLGSGYSNQPQHFGDGTRLSIL.

The rearrangement joins TRBV27 to TRBJ1-2; a possible D gene is TRBD1 (5 bases). The CDR3 spans 14 residues. V was cut by 7 bases and J by 7 bases, with 19 bases left in between. Germline lookup yields CDR1 MNHEY and CDR2 SMNVEV (reference sequence). CDR3 coding DNA: TGTGCCAGCACCCCCGGACGGGGGGTTTCTGGCTACACCTTC. This sequence encodes CASTPGRGVSGYTF.

This clone was detected once. The chain couples TRBV6-1 to TRBJ1-1; D uncertain. CDR3 size: 15 residues. Per germline, CDR1 MNHNS and CDR2 SASEGT. V was trimmed by 2 bases and J by 6 bases, leaving 16 bases between them. The CDR3 DNA sequence: TGTGCCAGCAGTGAACCGACCACGCGGGGTCCTGAAGCTTTCTTT. Translating it yields CASSEPTTRGPEAFF.

The CDR3 loop reads CASSPGATYEQYF. CDR3 bases: TGTGCCAGTAGTCCAGGGGCAACCTACGAGCAGTACTTC. The V call is TRBV19, the J call TRBJ2-7; TRBD1 is a possible D gene (6 bases). V was cut by 5 bases and J by 2 bases, with 10 bases left in between. CDR1 LNHDA and CDR2 SQIVND come from the germline V gene (reference sequence). This CDR3 comprises 13 residues.

This clone was picked up a small number of times. This chain links TRBV5-6 with TRBJ1-1; D call uncertain. This CDR3 comprises 14 residues. Germline V gene sequence: CDR1 SGHDT, CDR2 YYEEEE. The V gene lost 4 bases and the J gene lost 0 bases, with 10 bases spanning the gap. The CDR3 sequence is CASSLTLVNTEAFF. CDR3 sequence (DNA): TGTGCCAGCAGCCTAACGCTGGTGAACACTGAAGCTTTCTTT.

The chain is built from TRBV6-5 and TRBJ1-5; D call uncertain. The CDR3 extends over 13 amino acids. Trimming cost V 3 bases and J 9 bases, with 12 bases left between them. Germline loops: CDR1 MNHEY, CDR2 SVGAGI. DNA of the CDR3: TGTGCCAGCAGTTATTTGAGGTCGTGGCCCCAGCATTTT. Protein product: CASSYLRSWPQHF.

The chain combines TRBV28 with TRBJ2-6; 7 bases match TRBD1. The CDR3 sequence is 15 residues long. V was clipped by 6 bases and J by 3 bases; unmatched bases: 5. CDR1 MDHEN and CDR2 SYDVKM come from the germline V gene. For the CDR3, the DNA is TGTGCCAGCAGCTCAACAGGGGTTGGGGCCAACGTCCTGACTTTC. Translating it yields CASSSTGVGANVLTF.

V usage is TRBV5-1 and J usage is TRBJ2-3, with 10 nucleotides matching TRBD1. V lost 0 bases to trimming and J lost 2 bases; unmatched junction nucleotides: 6. This CDR3 contains 17 residues. CDR1 is SGHRS, CDR2 YFSETQ, per germline. The CDR3 coding sequence is TGCGCCAGCAGCTTGGGAATAGGGACAGGGGCCACAGATACGCAGTATTTT. This gives the protein CASSLGIGTGATDTQYF.

The V gene is TRBV7-8, the J gene TRBJ2-3, with TRBD2 matching over 10 bases. Germline CDR1 reads SGHVS; CDR2 reads FQNEAQ. The CDR3 is made up of 16 amino acids. V lost 5 bases, J lost 1 base, and 6 bases stayed unmatched. The CDR3, as DNA: TGTGCCAGCAGCCCCGTAGCGGGGGGCCGCACAGATACGCAGTATTTT. It encodes CASSPVAGGRTDTQYF.